Presented here are 32 T cell receptor beta chains from one specimen sequenced in a study of spatial heterogeneity in lung cancer. Overall study results and limits: For expanded intratumoral alpha and beta TCRs, counts tracked tumor mutation counts.

Antigen specificity for these receptors is unknown. TCRdb passed the 5' RACE reads through MiXCR, listing each CDR3 protein once. This table has roughly 420 distinct CDR3 sequences, approximately 32% appearing once. Time point meaning: sample taken at primary tumor resection. The specimen comprised lung tumor tissue, sampled at surgery. These receptors were obtained from a male donor with early-stage non-small cell lung cancer.

This clonotype was seen a few times. The V and J genes are TRBV6-2 or TRBV6-3 and TRBJ2-7; 8 bases map to TRBD1. The CDR3 sequence is 13 residues long. Germline V gene sequence: CDR1 MNHEY, CDR2 SVGEGT. The trim removed 10 bases at V and 2 bases at J, leaving 7 bases unmatched. The CDR3 bases are TGTGCCACCAAGACAGGGGAGACCTACGAGCAGTACTTC. Protein sequence: CATKTGETYEQYF.

In its sample, this clonotype is large. The chain combines TRBV7-3 with TRBJ2-5; unclear D gene. The CDR3 covers 16 residues. Trimming pared 8 bases from V and 5 bases from J, leaving 24 bases between. Germline V gene lookup returns CDR1 SGHTA and CDR2 FQGTGA. The CDR3 here is CASRESKFPPKETQYF. Here the CDR3 DNA reads TGTGCCAGCCGTGAGTCCAAGTTCCCCCCGAAGGAGACCCAGTACTTC.

This clonotype qualifies as hyperexpanded. The V gene is TRBV7-2, the J gene TRBJ2-7; possibly TRBD1 for D (5 bases). The CDR3 is made up of 14 amino acids. The V end was cut by 1 base, the J end by 6 bases, with 13 bases between. CDR1 is SGHTA, CDR2 FQGNSA, per germline. The CDR3: CASSLDPGFGEQYF. CDR3 DNA sequence: TGTGCCAGCAGCTTAGATCCAGGGTTTGGCGAGCAGTACTTC.

The chain has TRBV14 and TRBJ2-7, with 9 positions matching TRBD2. The CDR3 is made up of 19 amino acids. After removal of 2 bases from V and 5 bases from J, the junction contained 19 bases not matched to a gene. The germline V gene encodes CDR1 SGHDN and CDR2 FVKESK. The CDR3 is CASSQRRPGLAGLVDEQYF. CDR3 DNA sequence: TGTGCCAGCAGCCAAAGAAGGCCGGGACTAGCTGGGCTCGTGGACGAGCAGTACTTC.

By proportion, this clonotype is large. V and J are TRBV20-1 and TRBJ1-1; D is possibly TRBD1 (5 bases). CDR3 length: 13 residues. With 7 bases removed from V and 0 bases from J, the gap between germline ends came to 12 bases. Germline values: CDR1 DFQATT, CDR2 SNEGSKA (reference sequence). The CDR3 spells CSVTRGLNTEAFF. The CDR3 nucleotides read TGCAGTGTCACACGGGGCTTGAACACTGAAGCTTTCTTT.

This clonotype is deemed hyperexpanded. The CDR3 coding sequence is TGTGCCTCCCGGGGGTCGTCGGGGAATGAGCAGTTCTTC. Encoded protein: CASRGSSGNEQFF. The chain joins TRBV19 to TRBJ2-1; D possibly corresponds to TRBD2 (6 bases). Trimming pared 11 bases from V and 7 bases from J, leaving 18 bases between. There are 13 residues in the CDR3. Looked up from germline, CDR1 is LNHDA and CDR2 is SQIVND (reference sequence). Supplemented by reference TRBV19 and TRBJ2-1, the full variable domain reads DGGITQSPKYLFRKEGQNVTLSCEQNLNHDAMYWYRQDPGQGLRLIYYSQIVNDFQKGDIAEGYSVSREKKESFPLTVTSAQKNPTAFYLCASRGSSGNEQFFGPGTRLTVL.

By share, this clonotype counts as hyperexpanded. This chain joins TRBV19 and TRBJ1-4, with D tentatively TRBD1 (6 bases). The CDR3 contains 13 residues. The V end was cut by 10 bases, the J end by 0 bases, with 9 bases between. Germline CDR1 and CDR2: LNHDA and SQIVND (reference sequence). The CDR3 region has the DNA TGTGCCACCCAGGGGACAACTAATGAAAAACTGTTTTTT. As protein: CATQGTTNEKLFF.

The CDR3 DNA reads as TGTGCCAGTAGTGTGGGAAGAGGAGAGACCCAGTACTTC. It translates to CASSVGRGETQYF. This rearrangement joins TRBV19 to TRBJ2-5; D is unresolved. Germline loops: CDR1 LNHDA, CDR2 SQIVND (reference sequence). CDR3 size: 13 residues. Trimming cost V 5 bases and J 4 bases, with 11 bases left between them.

The chain recombines TRBV7-2 with TRBJ2-7, with D perhaps given as TRBD1 or TRBD2 (5 bases each). V lost 6 bases, J lost 4 bases, and 16 bases lay in between. The CDR3 extends over 14 amino acids. Per the germline V gene, CDR1 is SGHTA and CDR2 is FQGNSA. The CDR3 nucleotides are TGTGCCAGCAGACCTGGGGACGGAGGATACGAGCAGTACTTC. It specifies CASRPGDGGYEQYF. Combining the CDR3 with reference TRBV7-2 and TRBJ2-7 gives the whole variable domain GAGVSQSPSNKVTEKGKDVELRCDPISGHTALYWYRQSLGQGLEFLIYFQGNSAPDKSGLPSDRFSAERTGGSVSTLTIQRTQQEDSAVYLCASRPGDGGYEQYFGPGTRLTVT.

CDR3 bases: TGTGCCAGCCTTCCAGGGACAGGGTACACCGGGGAGCTGTTTTTT. This encodes CASLPGTGYTGELFF. This chain uses TRBV6-6 with TRBJ2-2, with 9 bases matching TRBD1. CDR3 length equals 15 residues. With V trimmed by 8 bases and J by 3 bases, 7 bases remained unmatched. Germline CDR1 reads MNHNY; CDR2 reads SVGAGI (reference sequence).

This clonotype is labeled large (0.1 to 1%). The rearrangement joins TRBV10-3 to TRBJ1-2; TRBD1 matches 12 bases. From germline, CDR1 is ENHRY and CDR2 SYGVKD. This CDR3 is 15 amino acids long. V shed 3 bases and J 3 bases; nucleotides not matched to a gene: 2. The CDR3 bases are TGTGCCATCAGTGAAGGGACAGGGGGCCACTATGGCTACACCTTC. It yields the protein CAISEGTGGHYGYTF.

This CDR3 reads CAISERGSETQYF. CDR3 coding DNA: TGTGCCATCAGTGAGCGGGGGTCGGAGACCCAGTACTTC. The rearrangement uses TRBV10-3 and TRBJ2-5; maybe TRBD2 (6 bases). Trimming left V 2 bases short and J 5 bases short, with 9 bases between. This CDR3 has 13 amino acids. Germline V gives CDR1 ENHRY, CDR2 SYGVKD.

This clonotype is labeled medium-sized. The chain joins TRBV9 to TRBJ2-1; 8 bases match TRBD2. V was pared by 3 bases and J by 0 bases, with 5 bases of the junction left unmatched. The CDR3 is 16 amino acids. CDR1 SGDLS and CDR2 YYNGEE come from the germline V gene. This CDR3 is CASSGAGVSSYNEQFF. The CDR3, as DNA: TGTGCCAGCAGCGGAGCGGGGGTTAGCTCCTACAATGAGCAGTTCTTC.

The V and J genes are TRBV4-3 and TRBJ2-7; a possible D gene is TRBD2 (7 bases). Per germline, CDR1 LGHNA and CDR2 YSLEER. The CDR3 runs to 15 residues. V shed 4 bases and J shed 2 bases, with 15 bases lying between them. CDR3 in amino acids: CASSPQRGGTYEQYF. The CDR3 DNA reads as TGCGCCAGCAGCCCACAGAGGGGGGGGACCTACGAGCAGTACTTC.

By proportion, this clonotype is large. The chain is built from TRBV11-2 and TRBJ2-7; 9 positions match TRBD1. This CDR3 has 15 amino acids. J was trimmed by 6 bases and V by 5 bases; bases with no gene match: 11. From germline, CDR1 is SGHAT and CDR2 FQNNGV. CDR3 protein: CASSHFSGTGFEQYF. The CDR3 DNA reads as TGTGCCAGCAGCCATTTTTCCGGGACAGGGTTCGAGCAGTACTTC.

This chain joins TRBV20-1 and TRBJ1-2, with D maybe TRBD1 (6 bases). V lost 4 bases and J 5 bases, leaving 17 bases between the germline ends. The CDR3 runs to 14 residues. Germline V CDR1 and CDR2: DFQATT, SNEGSKA (reference sequence). CDR3 nucleotide sequence: TGCAGTGCTATAGGGGGTATTGGACAATATGGCTACACCTTC. This encodes CSAIGGIGQYGYTF.

V usage is TRBV5-1 and J usage is TRBJ2-1; D is ambiguous. The CDR3 has 17 residues. The V and J ends lost 3 bases and 5 bases respectively, with 21 bases between them. Germline CDR1 SGHRS, CDR2 YFSETQ. This CDR3 reads CASSSKWTLDRDNEQFF. DNA for the CDR3: TGCGCCAGCAGCTCAAAGTGGACCCTGGATAGAGACAATGAGCAGTTCTTC.

Note on this clonotype: This may arise from a read error, as a much more abundant clone is one base away. V gene TRBV28 combines with J gene TRBJ2-7; D may correspond to TRBD1 or TRBD2 (5 bases each). The length of the CDR3 is 15 residues. Germline V lookup: CDR1 MDHEN, CDR2 SYDVKM. CDR3 sequence (DNA): TGTGTCAGCAGCCAATCCGGGACGAGTTCCTACGAGCAGTACTTC. Encoded protein: CVSSQSGTSSYEQYF.

This chain uses TRBV7-9 with TRBJ2-2; perhaps TRBD1 as D (6 bases). V lost 5 bases, J lost 1 base, and 14 bases lay in between. CDR3 length: 16 residues. Germline assignment: CDR1 SEHNR and CDR2 FQNEAQ (reference sequence). CDR3: CASSPEGERNTGELFF. CDR3 nucleotides: TGTGCCAGCAGCCCCGAGGGGGAACGGAACACCGGGGAGCTGTTTTTT.

V usage is TRBV10-3 and J usage is TRBJ2-3; D assignment may be TRBD1 or TRBD2 (5 bases each). CDR3 size: 14 residues. Trimming left V 10 bases short and J 1 base short, with 15 bases between. Germline lookup yields CDR1 ENHRY and CDR2 SYGVKD. The CDR3 region is CARTGTPRTDTQYF. For the CDR3, the DNA is TGTGCCAGGACCGGGACGCCCCGCACAGATACGCAGTATTTT.

This clonotype was detected only once. The chain links TRBV12-3 or TRBV12-4 to TRBJ2-3; possibly TRBD2 for D (6 bases). The CDR3 is 16 residues long. The V end was cut by 2 bases, the J end by 0 bases, with 12 bases between. DNA for the CDR3: TGTGCCAGCAGTTTAACAGGACTATCCAGCACAGATACGCAGTATTTT. Encoded protein: CASSLTGLSSTDTQYF.

Only one count was recorded for this clonotype. This sequence joins TRBV7-8 and TRBJ1-1; D remains ambiguous. The CDR3 sequence is 13 residues long. Trimming took off 2 bases at V and 0 bases at J, with 4 bases between the two ends. Germline V gene data show CDR1 as SGHVS and CDR2 as FQNEAQ. This chain's CDR3 is CASSLTVNTEAFF. In DNA form, the CDR3 reads TGTGCCAGCAGCTTAACGGTGAACACTGAAGCTTTCTTT.

The gene calls are TRBV5-5 and TRBJ2-1; D is ambiguous. CDR3 size: 16 residues. CDR1 and CDR2 (germline): SGHKS, YYEKEE (reference sequence). Trimming shortened V by 0 bases and J by 2 bases, and 12 bases separated the two germline ends. The CDR3 nucleotides are TGTGCCAGCAGCTTGGGGTACCCTGGCCCCTACAATGAGCAGTTCTTC. It encodes CASSLGYPGPYNEQFF.

This clonotype is hyperexpanded by share. The chain links TRBV10-2 to TRBJ1-2; TRBD1 might be the D (6 bases). Deletions cut 4 bases from V and 12 bases from J, with 12 bases between. The germline CDR1 and CDR2 sequences are WSHSY and SAAADI. The CDR3 runs to 11 residues. The CDR3 DNA reads TGCGCCAGCAGTGCAGGGGCGTGGAACACCTTC. Translating gives CASSAGAWNTF.

This clonotype was seen more than once but under ten times. The chain recombines TRBV6-5 with TRBJ2-7; D remains ambiguous. The CDR3 is 15 residues long. V dropped 0 bases and J dropped 6 bases, with 15 bases sitting between them. Germline-derived CDR1 and CDR2 are MNHEY and SVGAGI. DNA for the CDR3: TGTGCCAGCAGTTACTCTGGGGTTACCCTCTTCGAGCAGTACTTC. It translates to CASSYSGVTLFEQYF.

The chain is built from TRBV7-3 and TRBJ1-1; a weak D match, TRBD1 (5 bases). This CDR3 contains 14 residues. With 3 bases removed from V and 1 base from J, the gap between germline ends came to 9 bases. Looked up from germline, CDR1 is SGHTA and CDR2 is FQGTGA. For the CDR3, the DNA is TGTGCCAGCAGCTTTGGGGGAAAGAACACTGAAGCTTTCTTT. As protein: CASSFGGKNTEAFF.

This rearrangement joins TRBV7-2 to TRBJ2-5; D possibly corresponds to TRBD1 (5 bases). The ends were cut back, 5 bases at V and 2 bases at J, with 12 bases in the middle. The CDR3 runs to 14 residues. Germline CDR1 and CDR2: SGHTA and FQGNSA. The CDR3 sequence is CASSPPPGQETQYF. CDR3 nucleotides: TGTGCCAGCAGCCCGCCCCCAGGGCAAGAGACCCAGTACTTC.

The chain couples TRBV19 to TRBJ2-6; D is possibly TRBD2 (5 bases). The V end was cut by 10 bases, the J end by 0 bases, with 13 bases between. From germline, CDR1 is LNHDA and CDR2 SQIVND (reference sequence). The CDR3 is made up of 15 amino acids. This CDR3 is CATGAGYSGANVLTF. CDR3 bases: TGTGCCACTGGCGCGGGCTACTCTGGGGCCAACGTCCTGACTTTC.

The J gene is TRBJ2-7, the V gene TRBV7-6; possibly TRBD1 for D (6 bases). Trimming left V 1 base short and J 7 bases short, with 20 bases between. The germline V gene encodes CDR1 SGHVS and CDR2 FNYEAQ. The CDR3 runs 16 residues. The chain's CDR3 is CASSLGGPVTVNEQYF. The CDR3, as DNA: TGTGCCAGCAGCTTAGGGGGGCCCGTGACAGTAAATGAGCAGTACTTC.

The V gene is TRBV7-2, the J gene TRBJ2-1; the match to TRBD2 covers 8 bases. CDR3 length equals 15 residues. V shed 6 bases and J 12 bases; nucleotides not matched to a gene: 16. CDR1 and CDR2 from the germline V gene are SGHTA and FQGNSA. The CDR3 protein is CASSRGGSGAFGQFF. The DNA of the CDR3 is TGTGCCAGCAGTCGGGGCGGTAGCGGGGCATTTGGGCAGTTCTTC. Full variable domain (remainder filled in from reference TRBV7-2 and TRBJ2-1): GAGVSQSPSNKVTEKGKDVELRCDPISGHTALYWYRQSLGQGLEFLIYFQGNSAPDKSGLPSDRFSAERTGGSVSTLTIQRTQQEDSAVYLCASSRGGSGAFGQFFGPGTRLTVL.

This clonotype has a handful of counts. The V gene is TRBV5-4, the J gene TRBJ2-7, with 7 bases fitting TRBD1. Germline V gives CDR1 SGHNT, CDR2 YYREEE (reference sequence). V dropped 4 bases and J dropped 2; count of bases not matched to a gene: 9. The length of the CDR3 is 15 residues. The CDR3 protein is CASSHAGTATYEQYF. The CDR3 DNA reads TGTGCCAGCAGCCATGCCGGGACAGCGACCTACGAGCAGTACTTC.

The CDR3 DNA is TGTGCCAGCTCACCACGTATGCGAGGGGATAATCAAGAGACCCAGTACTTC. It yields the protein CASSPRMRGDNQETQYF. The rearrangement links TRBV18 to TRBJ2-5; D could derive from TRBD1 or TRBD2 (5 bases each). The CDR3 is made up of 17 amino acids. Germline V gene lookup returns CDR1 KGHSH and CDR2 LQKENI. V gave up 1 base and J gave up 2 bases, with 17 bases separating them.